This T cell receptor beta chain was profiled in a study of cytomegalovirus exposure and HLA in healthy donors. Study findings and constraints: In an earlier analysis, in some 500 donors, most V segments appeared productive either ~87% or ~30% of the time. Some V segments, TRBV6-2 and TRBV6-3 among them, were indistinguishable and were therefore excluded. Later analysis demonstrated an association between a missense DCLRE1C variant and TCR beta V- and J-gene trimming.

CDR1 and CDR2 (germline): SGHNT, YYREEE (reference sequence). The CDR3 totals 15 residues. The V and J ends lost 3 bases and 4 bases, in that order; junction bases with no gene match: 8. A multiplex PCR was run with 60 Vbeta primers and 13 Jbeta primers. This table comes from immunoSEQ multiplex PCR, and its TCRdb copy is limited to in-frame clones, with some not included. The top ten clones hold around 3.2% of a sample with about 150,000 clones, around 72% of them seen once. With regard to this clone: Antigen unknown.

The clonotype comes from a woman aged 45-65 years in good health and CMV-seropositive. The genes are TRBV5-4 and TRBJ2-3; TRBD2 matches at 7 bases. What was sequenced was PBMCs. CDR3 in amino acids: CASSSRGLEADTQYF. The CDR3 bases are TGTGCCAGCAGCTCAAGAGGACTAGAGGCAGATACGCAGTATTTT.